The rows below give T cell receptor beta chains drawn from one sample of a study of beta chain features in type 1 diabetes. The assay was immunoSEQ multiplex PCR, and TCRdb's table has in-frame clones only and misses some. The table shows approximately 200,000 clones, with around 9.6% occurring only once. Specimen: naive CD4+ T cells from blood. The origin of the receptors is a woman under 30 in good health. The CDR3 runs from the conserved cysteine through the conserved F or W. A D gene is named only where the DNA matches it firmly. Rows may omit the clone size; those that give it use once, few, many or a size class.

J: TRBJ2-2; D: TRBD1; V: TRBV5-1; size: few; CDR3: CASSLARGPGTGELFF; DNA: TGCGCCAGCAGCTTGGCTAGGGGGCCGGGGACCGGGGAGCTGTTTTTT
J: TRBJ1-1; D: -; V: TRBV5-1; size: -; CDR3: CASSYKMNTEAFF; DNA: TGCGCCAGCAGCTACAAGATGAACACTGAAGCTTTCTTT
J: TRBJ1-1; D: -; V: TRBV10-2; size: -; CDR3: CASLQGVVAEAFF; DNA: TGCGCCAGTTTACAGGGCGTAGTGGCTGAAGCTTTCTTT
J: TRBJ2-1; D: TRBD2; V: TRBV15; size: few; CDR3: CATSRVASGMSSYNEQFF; DNA: TGTGCCACCAGCAGAGTGGCTAGCGGGATGAGCTCCTACAATGAGCAGTTCTTC
J: TRBJ2-1; D: TRBD2; V: TRBV5-1; size: -; CDR3: CASSPGTSGGEQFF; DNA: TGCGCCAGCAGCCCGGGGACTAGCGGTGGTGAGCAGTTCTTC
J: TRBJ2-1; D: -; V: TRBV19; size: few; CDR3: CASKAGNLYYNEQFF; DNA: TGTGCCAGTAAAGCAGGGAACCTCTACTACAATGAGCAGTTCTTC
J: TRBJ2-3; D: TRBD2; V: TRBV5-1; size: -; CDR3: CASSLGSREAQYF; DNA: TGCGCCAGCAGCTTGGGCTCGCGGGAGGCGCAGTATTTT
J: TRBJ2-2; D: TRBD2; V: TRBV2; size: few; CDR3: CASIGRGRTGELFF; DNA: TGTGCCAGCATAGGGAGGGGCAGGACCGGGGAGCTGTTTTTT
J: TRBJ1-2; D: -; V: TRBV6-5; size: -; CDR3: CASRNVGASYTF; DNA: TGTGCCAGCAGGAATGTGGGGGCTTCCTACACCTTC
J: TRBJ1-1; D: -; V: TRBV18; size: few; CDR3: CASSVDSNTEAFF; DNA: TGTGCCAGCTCCGTCGACAGTAACACTGAAGCTTTCTTT
J: TRBJ2-2; D: -; V: TRBV7-8; size: -; CDR3: CASSLATGNTGELFF; DNA: TGTGCCAGCAGCTTAGCGACGGGGAACACCGGGGAGCTGTTTTTT
J: TRBJ1-6; D: TRBD1; V: TRBV11-2; size: -; CDR3: CASSLTDRANSPLHF; DNA: TGTGCCAGCAGCTTAACCGACAGGGCTAATTCACCCCTCCACTTT
J: TRBJ2-3; D: TRBD1; V: TRBV4-2; size: few; CDR3: CASSRTGTGDRDTQYF; DNA: TGTGCCAGCAGCCGAACCGGGACAGGGGATCGGGATACGCAGTATTTT
J: TRBJ2-3; D: TRBD2; V: TRBV9; size: few; CDR3: CASSASGTSGIDTQYF; DNA: TGTGCCAGCAGCGCCTCCGGGACTAGCGGGATAGATACGCAGTATTTT
J: TRBJ2-7; D: TRBD2; V: TRBV27; size: -; CDR3: CASSPSWRGGSEQYF; DNA: TGTGCCAGCAGTCCAAGTTGGCGGGGGGGCAGCGAGCAGTACTTC
J: TRBJ1-6; D: TRBD1; V: TRBV2; size: few; CDR3: CASSEGQGARIGSPLHF; DNA: TGTGCCAGCAGTGAAGGACAGGGGGCGCGAATAGGGTCACCCCTCCACTTT
J: TRBJ2-7; D: TRBD1; V: TRBV6-1; size: few; CDR3: CASSARQGPSTSKRHEQYF; DNA: TGTGCCAGCAGTGCCAGACAGGGTCCCTCTACTTCCAAAAGGCACGAGCAGTACTTC
J: TRBJ1-6; D: TRBD1; V: TRBV2; size: few; CDR3: CASSARGQGGGSPLHF; DNA: TGTGCCAGCAGCGCTAGGGGACAGGGAGGAGGCTCACCCCTCCACTTT
J: TRBJ2-7; D: -; V: TRBV5-1; size: few; CDR3: CASSQQGIGDEQYF; DNA: TGCGCCAGCAGCCAACAGGGTATTGGCGACGAGCAGTACTTC
J: TRBJ1-5; D: -; V: TRBV7-9; size: -; CDR3: CASSPIGDQPQHF; DNA: TGTGCCAGCAGCCCCATAGGGGATCAGCCCCAGCATTTT
J: TRBJ2-2; D: TRBD2; V: TRBV15; size: -; CDR3: CATSRTAGGPNTGELFF; DNA: TGTGCCACCAGCAGAACGGCGGGAGGGCCGAACACCGGGGAGCTGTTTTTT
J: TRBJ2-1; D: TRBD2; V: TRBV5-3; size: -; CDR3: CARRATSGPYNEQFF; DNA: TGTGCCAGAAGGGCCACTAGCGGCCCCTACAATGAGCAGTTCTTC
J: TRBJ1-1; D: TRBD1; V: TRBV4-2; size: -; CDR3: CASSQDKVDRGYPEAFF; DNA: TGTGCCAGCAGCCAAGATAAGGTGGACAGGGGATACCCTGAAGCTTTCTTT
J: TRBJ1-1; D: -; V: TRBV6-5; size: -; CDR3: CASRQVLDTEAFF; DNA: TGTGCCAGCAGACAGGTGTTGGACACTGAAGCTTTCTTT
J: TRBJ2-7; D: -; V: TRBV6-7; size: -; CDR3: CASSYSKTRGPTPYEQYF; DNA: TGTGCCAGCAGTTACTCGAAAACGCGAGGCCCTACTCCCTACGAGCAGTACTTC
J: TRBJ2-3; D: TRBD2; V: TRBV30; size: few; CDR3: CAWSVLAGSSDTQYF; DNA: TGTGCCTGGAGTGTACTAGCGGGGTCTTCAGATACGCAGTATTTT
J: TRBJ2-2; D: -; V: TRBV2; size: -; CDR3: CASSLQHLGNTGELFF; DNA: TGTGCCAGCAGTCTACAGCACCTGGGGAACACCGGGGAGCTGTTTTTT
J: TRBJ2-1; D: -; V: TRBV2; size: few; CDR3: CASSASYNEQFF; DNA: TGTGCCAGCAGTGCCTCTTACAATGAGCAGTTCTTC
J: TRBJ2-5; D: TRBD2; V: TRBV5-1; size: few; CDR3: CASSPSGGTAVGETQYF; DNA: TGCGCCAGCAGCCCTAGCGGGGGGACCGCCGTCGGAGAGACCCAGTACTTC
J: TRBJ1-4; D: -; V: TRBV5-6; size: -; CDR3: CASSHDRSEKLFF; DNA: TGTGCCAGCAGCCATGACCGTAGCGAAAAACTGTTTTTT
J: TRBJ2-7; D: TRBD1; V: TRBV25-1; size: few; CDR3: CASSEYQGQSSEQYF; DNA: TGTGCCAGCAGTGAATACCAGGGACAGAGCTCCGAGCAGTACTTC
J: TRBJ1-5; D: TRBD1; V: TRBV7-9; size: -; CDR3: CASSFGDRVGNQPQHF; DNA: TGTGCCAGCAGCTTTGGCGACAGGGTTGGCAATCAGCCCCAGCATTTT
J: TRBJ2-5; D: TRBD1; V: TRBV7-9; size: few; CDR3: CASSFGQGIGETQYF; DNA: TGTGCCAGCAGCTTCGGACAGGGGATTGGGGAGACCCAGTACTTC